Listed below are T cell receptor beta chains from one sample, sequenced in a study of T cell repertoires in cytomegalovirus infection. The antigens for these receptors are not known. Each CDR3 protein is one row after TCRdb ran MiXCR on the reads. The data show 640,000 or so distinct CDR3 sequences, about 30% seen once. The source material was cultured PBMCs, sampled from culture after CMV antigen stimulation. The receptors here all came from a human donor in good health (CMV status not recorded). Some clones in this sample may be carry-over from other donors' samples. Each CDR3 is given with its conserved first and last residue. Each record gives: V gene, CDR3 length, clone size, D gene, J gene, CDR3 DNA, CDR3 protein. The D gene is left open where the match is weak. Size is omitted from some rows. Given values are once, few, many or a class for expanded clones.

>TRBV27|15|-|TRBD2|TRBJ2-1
TGTGCCAGCAGTAAACCCGGACTAGTCGCAAATGAGCAGTTCTTC
CASSKPGLVANEQFF
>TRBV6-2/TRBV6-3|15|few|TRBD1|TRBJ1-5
TGTGCCAGCAGTAGAGACAGGGGGCTGAATCAGCCCCAGCATTTT
CASSRDRGLNQPQHF
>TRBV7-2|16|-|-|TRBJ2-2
TGTGCCAGCAGCCCCCTCGGGCCTGCCCCCCCCGGGGAGCTGTTTTTT
CASSPLGPAPPGELFF
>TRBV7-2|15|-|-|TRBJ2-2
TGTGCCAGCAGCTTAGCGGCAGGGGATCGGGGGGAGCTGTTTTTT
CASSLAAGDRGELFF
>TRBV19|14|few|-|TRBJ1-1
TGTGCCAGTAGACACGCAACAGGAGGGGCTGAAGCTTTCTTT
CASRHATGGAEAFF
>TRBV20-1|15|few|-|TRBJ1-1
TGCAGTGCTAGCAGTTCCAGGGCCATGAACACTGAAGCTTTCTTT
CSASSSRAMNTEAFF
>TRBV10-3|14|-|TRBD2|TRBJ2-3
TGTGCCACGCTCAGCGGGGGGGAAGGAGATACGCAGTATTTT
CATLSGGEGDTQYF
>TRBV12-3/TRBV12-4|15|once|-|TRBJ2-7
TGTGCCAGCAGCGTCGATCCCGGCCGGGCCTACGAGCAGTACTTC
CASSVDPGRAYEQYF
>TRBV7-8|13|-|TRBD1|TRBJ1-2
TGTGCCAGCAGCTTTCGGACAGGGCCGGGCTACACCTTC
CASSFRTGPGYTF
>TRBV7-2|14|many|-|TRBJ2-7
TGTGCCAGCAGCGCGGGACGGCCCCGCTACGAGCAGTACTTC
CASSAGRPRYEQYF
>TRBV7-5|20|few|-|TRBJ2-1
-
CISVPEAPPVPLTSYNEQFF
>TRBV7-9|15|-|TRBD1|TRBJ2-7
TGTGCCAGCAGCCACCGACAGGGTAGGACCTACGAGCAGTACTTC
CASSHRQGRTYEQYF
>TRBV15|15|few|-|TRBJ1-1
TGTGCCACCAGCCTCGGACTACTCCTGAACACTGAAGCTTTCTTT
CATSLGLLLNTEAFF
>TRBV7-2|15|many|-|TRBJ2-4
TGTGCCAGCAGCTTACACAGGGCAGCGGAGGACATTCAGTACTTC
CASSLHRAAEDIQYF
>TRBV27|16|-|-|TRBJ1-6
TGTGCCAGCAGGCCGCTGACAATCTCCTATAATTCACCCCTCCACTTT
CASRPLTISYNSPLHF
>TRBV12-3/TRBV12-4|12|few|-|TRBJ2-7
TGTGCCAGCAGTGGGGGGGGGCTCGAGCAGTACTTC
CASSGGGLEQYF
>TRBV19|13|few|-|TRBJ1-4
TGTGCCAGTAGGAACCGCCTTAATGAAAAACTGTTTTTT
CASRNRLNEKLFF
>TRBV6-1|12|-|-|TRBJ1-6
TGTGCCAGCGGAGTTGAGAAGGCACCCCTCCACTTT
CASGVEKAPLHF
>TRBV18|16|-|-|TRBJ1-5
TGTGCCAGCTCACCCTTGACAGAACCTAGCAATCAGCCCCAGCATTTT
CASSPLTEPSNQPQHF
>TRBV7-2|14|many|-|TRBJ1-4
TGTGCCAGCAGCGGAGGGCAGACTAATGAAAAACTGTTTTTT
CASSGGQTNEKLFF
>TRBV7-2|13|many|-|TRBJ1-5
TGTGCCAGCAGCTTCTCGCAGGGGCAGCCCCAGCATTTT
CASSFSQGQPQHF
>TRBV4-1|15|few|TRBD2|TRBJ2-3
TGCGCCAGCACTCTTTCTAGCGGGACGGCAGATACGCAGTATTTT
CASTLSSGTADTQYF
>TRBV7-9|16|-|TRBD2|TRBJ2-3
TGTGCCAGCAGCTTAGTACTAGCGGGGGACACAGATACGCAGTATTTT
CASSLVLAGDTDTQYF
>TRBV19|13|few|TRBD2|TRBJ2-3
TGTGCCATAGAAGCGGGGTTCACAGATACGCAGTATTTT
CAIEAGFTDTQYF
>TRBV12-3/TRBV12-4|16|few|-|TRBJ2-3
TGTGCCAGCAGTTTAGGTTTTAGATTGGGCACAGATACGCAGTATTTT
CASSLGFRLGTDTQYF
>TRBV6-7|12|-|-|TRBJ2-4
TGTGCCAGCAGTTATCGGCTGGGAATTCAGTACTTC
CASSYRLGIQYF
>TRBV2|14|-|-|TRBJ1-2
TGTGCCAGCAGTGAACAGGGGCAGACCTATGGCTACACCTTC
CASSEQGQTYGYTF
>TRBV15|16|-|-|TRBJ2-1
TGTGCCACCAGCCGGGGCCCGGCCCGGAGGGACAATGAGCAGTTCTTC
CATSRGPARRDNEQFF
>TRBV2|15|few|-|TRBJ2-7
TGTGCCAGCAGTGATCGGACAGTGAATACCAGCGAGCAGTACTTC
CASSDRTVNTSEQYF
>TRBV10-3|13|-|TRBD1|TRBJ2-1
TGTGCCATCAGTGGGACAGGGCTCCATGAGCAGTTCTTC
CAISGTGLHEQFF
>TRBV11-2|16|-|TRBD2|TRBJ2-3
TGTGCCAGCAGCCGCCCGACTAGCGGAGTCACAGATACGCAGTATTTT
CASSRPTSGVTDTQYF
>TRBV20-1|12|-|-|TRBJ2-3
TGCAGTGCTAGTCCAGGGGTAGATACGCAGTATTTT
CSASPGVDTQYF
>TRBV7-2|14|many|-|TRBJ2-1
TGTGCCAGCAGCTTATCGCTCTCCTACAATGAGCAGTTCTTC
CASSLSLSYNEQFF
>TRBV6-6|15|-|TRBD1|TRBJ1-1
TGTGCCAGCAGAGAGCCGGGACAGCGTAACACTGAAGCTTTCTTT
CASREPGQRNTEAFF
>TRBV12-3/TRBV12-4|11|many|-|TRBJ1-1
TGTGCCACTGGACTGAACACTGAAGCTTTCTTT
CATGLNTEAFF
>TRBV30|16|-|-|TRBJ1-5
TGTGCCTGGAGTGTAAGGTGGGGCCTACATGGTCAGCCCCAGCATTTT
CAWSVRWGLHGQPQHF
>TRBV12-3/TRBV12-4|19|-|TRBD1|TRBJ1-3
TGTGCCAGCAGTTTCTTCACTCCCTTGGACAGGAGGAATCGAAACACCATATATTTT
CASSFFTPLDRRNRNTIYF
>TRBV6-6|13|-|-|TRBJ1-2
TGTGCCAGCAGTTACTCAGCAGGGGAAGGCTACACCTTC
CASSYSAGEGYTF
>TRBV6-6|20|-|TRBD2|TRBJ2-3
TGTGCCAGCAGTTACCCCCTACTAGCGGGGGGTGCCACTAGCACAGATACGCAGTATTTT
CASSYPLLAGGATSTDTQYF
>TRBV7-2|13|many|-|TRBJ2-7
TGTGCCAGCAGCTTAGTGAAGGCCTACGAGCAGTACTTC
CASSLVKAYEQYF